This T cell receptor beta chain was sequenced for a study of identical twins. Each CDR3 protein is one row after TCRdb ran MiXCR on the 5' RACE reads. Of fewer than 900,000 distinct CDR3 sequences listed, around a sixth are singletons. The donors were all healthy and Caucasian. In addition, the sample was reused for a study of T cells expressing NK-cell markers.

The receptor was isolated from a woman aged 18-35 years in good health. Sequencing was performed on PBMCs.

DNA for the CDR3: TGTGCCAGCAGTTCCCTAGGATGGGGCTCTGGAAACACCATATATTTT. Translation gives CASSSLGWGSGNTIYF. This chain joins TRBV12-3 or TRBV12-4 and TRBJ1-3; no firm D call. The CDR3 totals 16 residues. V was trimmed by 4 bases and J by 0 bases, leaving 13 bases between them.